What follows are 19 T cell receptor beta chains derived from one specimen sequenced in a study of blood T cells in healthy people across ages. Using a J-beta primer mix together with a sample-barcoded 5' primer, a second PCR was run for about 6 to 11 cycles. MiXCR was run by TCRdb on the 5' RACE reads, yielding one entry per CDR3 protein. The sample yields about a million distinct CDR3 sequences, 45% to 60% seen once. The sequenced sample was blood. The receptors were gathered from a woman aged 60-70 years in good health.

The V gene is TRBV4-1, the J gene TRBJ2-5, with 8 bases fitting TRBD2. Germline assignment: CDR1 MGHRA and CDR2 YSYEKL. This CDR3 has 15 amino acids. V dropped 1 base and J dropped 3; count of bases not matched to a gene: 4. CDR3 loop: CASSQVGLGKETQYF. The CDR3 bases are TGCGCCAGCAGCCAAGTGGGACTAGGTAAAGAGACCCAGTACTTC.

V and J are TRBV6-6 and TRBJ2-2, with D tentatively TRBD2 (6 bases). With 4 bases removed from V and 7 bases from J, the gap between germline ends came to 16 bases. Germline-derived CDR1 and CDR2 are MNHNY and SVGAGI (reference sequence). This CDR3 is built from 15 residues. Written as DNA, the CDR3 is TGTGCCAGCAGTTTGGGGGGAACCTTTGGCGGGGAGCTGTTTTTT. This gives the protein CASSLGGTFGGELFF.

CDR3 protein: CSALSRTPEQFF. The CDR3, as DNA: TGCAGTGCTTTAAGTCGGACTCCCGAGCAGTTCTTC. The chain uses TRBV20-1 and TRBJ2-1; possible D gene TRBD2, 5 bases. Per the germline V gene, CDR1 is DFQATT and CDR2 is SNEGSKA (reference sequence). The CDR3 has 12 amino acids. Trimming stripped 5 bases from V and 10 bases from J, with 15 bases between.

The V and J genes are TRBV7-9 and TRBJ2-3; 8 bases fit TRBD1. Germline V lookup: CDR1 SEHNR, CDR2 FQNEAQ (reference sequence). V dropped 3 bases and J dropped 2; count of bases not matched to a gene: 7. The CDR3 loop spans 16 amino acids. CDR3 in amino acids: CASSLRTGRITDTQYF. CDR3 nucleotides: TGTGCCAGCAGCTTGCGGACAGGGCGGATCACAGATACGCAGTATTTT.

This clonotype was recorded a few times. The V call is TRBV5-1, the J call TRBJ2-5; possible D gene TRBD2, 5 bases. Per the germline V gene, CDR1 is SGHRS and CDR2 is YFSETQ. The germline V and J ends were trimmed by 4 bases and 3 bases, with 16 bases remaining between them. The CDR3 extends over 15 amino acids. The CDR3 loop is CASSPVLVGEETQYF. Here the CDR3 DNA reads TGCGCCAGCAGCCCAGTACTAGTAGGCGAAGAGACCCAGTACTTC.

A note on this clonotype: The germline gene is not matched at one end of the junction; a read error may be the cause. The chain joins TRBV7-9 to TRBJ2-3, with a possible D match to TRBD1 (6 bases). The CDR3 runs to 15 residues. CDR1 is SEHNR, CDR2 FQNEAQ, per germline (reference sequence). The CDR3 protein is CTSSLTAGVPDTQYF. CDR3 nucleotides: TGTACCAGCAGCTTAACGGCAGGGGTACCAGATACGCAGTATTTT.

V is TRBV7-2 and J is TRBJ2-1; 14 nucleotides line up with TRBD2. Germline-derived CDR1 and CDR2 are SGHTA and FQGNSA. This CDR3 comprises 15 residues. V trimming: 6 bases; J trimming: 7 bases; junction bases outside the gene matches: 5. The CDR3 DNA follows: TGTGCCAGCAGGCGACTAGCGGGAGGGGAAAATGAGCAGTTCTTC. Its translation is CASRRLAGGENEQFF.

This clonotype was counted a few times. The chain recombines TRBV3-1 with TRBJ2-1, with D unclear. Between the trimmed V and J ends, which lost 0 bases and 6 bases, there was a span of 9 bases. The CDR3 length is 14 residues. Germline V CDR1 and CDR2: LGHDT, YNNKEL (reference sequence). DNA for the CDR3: TGTGCCAGCAGCCAAGATGGGATGCGCAATGAGCAGTTCTTC. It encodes CASSQDGMRNEQFF.

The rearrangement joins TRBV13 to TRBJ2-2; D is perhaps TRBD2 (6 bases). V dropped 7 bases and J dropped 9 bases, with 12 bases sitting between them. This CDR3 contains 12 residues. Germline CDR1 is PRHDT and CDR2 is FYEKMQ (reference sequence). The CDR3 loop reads CASTIAARELFF. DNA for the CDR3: TGTGCCAGCACCATAGCGGCCCGGGAGCTGTTTTTT.

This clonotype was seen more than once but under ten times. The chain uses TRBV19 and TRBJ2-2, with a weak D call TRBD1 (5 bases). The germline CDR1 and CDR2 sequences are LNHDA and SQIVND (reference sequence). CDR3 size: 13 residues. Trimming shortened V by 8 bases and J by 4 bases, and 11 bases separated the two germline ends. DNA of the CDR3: TGTGCCAGTTCCCAGGGTCTCACCGGGGAGCTGTTTTTT. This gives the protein CASSQGLTGELFF.

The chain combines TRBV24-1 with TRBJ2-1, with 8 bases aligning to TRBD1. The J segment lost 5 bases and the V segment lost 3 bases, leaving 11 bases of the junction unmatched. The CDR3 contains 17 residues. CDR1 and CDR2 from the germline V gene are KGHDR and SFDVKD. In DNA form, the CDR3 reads TGTGCCACCAGTGATGCGGGACAGGCTTTCACAGACAATGAGCAGTTCTTC. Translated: CATSDAGQAFTDNEQFF.

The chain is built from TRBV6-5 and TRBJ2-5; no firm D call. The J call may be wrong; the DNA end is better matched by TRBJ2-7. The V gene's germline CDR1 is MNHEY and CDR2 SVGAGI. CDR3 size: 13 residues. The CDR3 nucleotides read TGTGCCAGCAGTTACTCCACTAATAACGAGCAGTACTTC. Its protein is CASSYSTNNEQYF.

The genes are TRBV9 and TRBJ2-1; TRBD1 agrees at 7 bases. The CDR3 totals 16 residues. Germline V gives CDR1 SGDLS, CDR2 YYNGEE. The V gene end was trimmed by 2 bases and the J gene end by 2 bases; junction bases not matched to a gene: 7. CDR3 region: CASSVRDSVPYNEQFF. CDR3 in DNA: TGTGCCAGCAGCGTCCGGGACAGCGTCCCCTACAATGAGCAGTTCTTC.

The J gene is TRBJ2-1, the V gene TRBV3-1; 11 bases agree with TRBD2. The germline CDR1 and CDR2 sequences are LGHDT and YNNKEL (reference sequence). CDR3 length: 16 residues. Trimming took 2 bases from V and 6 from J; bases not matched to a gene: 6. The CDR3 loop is CASSQFGLAGGNEQFF. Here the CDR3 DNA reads TGTGCCAGCAGCCAATTTGGGCTAGCGGGGGGCAATGAGCAGTTCTTC.

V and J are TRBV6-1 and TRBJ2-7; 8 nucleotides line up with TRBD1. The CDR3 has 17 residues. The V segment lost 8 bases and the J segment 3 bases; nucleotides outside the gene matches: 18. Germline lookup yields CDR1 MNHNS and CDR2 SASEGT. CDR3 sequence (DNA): TGTGCCAGCGGGATTGGAGGGACAGGCCAGCGAGGCTACGAGCAGTACTTC. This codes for CASGIGGTGQRGYEQYF.

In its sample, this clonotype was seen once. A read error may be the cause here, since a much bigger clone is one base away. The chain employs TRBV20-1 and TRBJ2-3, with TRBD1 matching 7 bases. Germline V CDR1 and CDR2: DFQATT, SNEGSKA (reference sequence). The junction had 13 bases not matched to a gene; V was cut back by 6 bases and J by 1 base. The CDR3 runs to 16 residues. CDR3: CSANNNRGTGTDTQYF. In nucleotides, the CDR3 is TGCAGTGCAAATAATAACAGGGGCACTGGCACAGATACGCAGTATTTT.

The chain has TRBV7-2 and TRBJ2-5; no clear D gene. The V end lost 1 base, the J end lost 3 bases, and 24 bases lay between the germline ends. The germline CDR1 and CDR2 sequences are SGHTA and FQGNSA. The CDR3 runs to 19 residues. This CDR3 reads CASSLVPGPTRVGKETQYF. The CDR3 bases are TGTGCCAGCAGCTTAGTGCCGGGCCCTACCCGGGTGGGGAAAGAGACCCAGTACTTC.

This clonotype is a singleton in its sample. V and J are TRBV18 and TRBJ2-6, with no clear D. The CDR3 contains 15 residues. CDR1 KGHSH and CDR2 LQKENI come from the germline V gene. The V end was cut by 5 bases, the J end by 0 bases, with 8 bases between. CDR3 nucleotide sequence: TGTGCCAGCTCAAACCCCAGCTCTGGGGCCAACGTCCTGACTTTC. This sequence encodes CASSNPSSGANVLTF.

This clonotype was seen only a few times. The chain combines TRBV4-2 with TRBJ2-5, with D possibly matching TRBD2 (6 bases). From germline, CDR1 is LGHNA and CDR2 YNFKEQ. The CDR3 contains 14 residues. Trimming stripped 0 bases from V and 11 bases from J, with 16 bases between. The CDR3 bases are TGTGCCAGCAGCCAAGATGCGGGACCTGTGGAGCAGTACTTC. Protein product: CASSQDAGPVEQYF.